One and the same sample provided the 21 T cell receptor beta chains below, sequenced in a study of T cells in Graves' hyperthyroidism and ophthalmopathy. The source material, RNA transcripts, was used to amplify TCR beta CDR3 regions. TCR CDR3 underwent first-round RT-PCR with the HTBI primer set. TCRdb reprocessed the multiplex PCR reads with MiXCR, giving one entry per CDR3 protein. Seen here are about 400,000 distinct CDR3 sequences, 14% to 15% observed once, and the top ten hold about 31%. The sequenced sample consisted of blood. Every receptor here comes from a woman in her twenties or thirties with Graves' hyperthyroidism.

V gene TRBV30 combines with J gene TRBJ1-5; TRBD1 matches 8 bases. The germline gives CDR1 GTSNPN, CDR2 SVGIG (reference sequence). The CDR3 spans 13 residues. V lost 0 bases, J lost 7 bases, and 2 bases stayed unmatched. CDR3 amino acids: CAWSVDRGQPQHF. The CDR3 nucleotides are TGTGCCTGGAGTGTAGACAGGGGCCAGCCCCAGCATTTT.

In this sample, this clonotype turned up many times. V and J are TRBV27 and TRBJ2-3; D uncertain. V dropped 5 bases and J dropped 4 bases, with 10 bases sitting between them. Germline V gives CDR1 MNHEY, CDR2 SMNVEV (reference sequence). This CDR3 has 13 residues. CDR3 nucleotide sequence: TGTGCCAGCAGTCCGGGCGTATCAGATACGCAGTATTTT. Protein sequence: CASSPGVSDTQYF.

This clonotype was observed many times. This chain uses TRBV20-1 with TRBJ2-7; the match to TRBD1 covers 8 bases. The germline V gene encodes CDR1 DFQATT and CDR2 SNEGSKA (reference sequence). V shed 6 bases, J shed 4 bases, and the junction held 11 bases outside the gene matches. There are 14 residues in the CDR3. The DNA of the CDR3 is TGCAGTGCCCACATCGGACAGGGAAAATACGAGCAGTACTTC. Translated, it gives CSAHIGQGKYEQYF.

This chain links TRBV29-1 with TRBJ2-7; D remains unclear. This CDR3 spans 12 amino acids. V shed 4 bases and J shed 1 base, with 8 bases lying between them. Germline V gene sequence: CDR1 SQVTM, CDR2 ANQGSEA. Here the CDR3 DNA reads TGCAGCGTTGGGAGCTATTCCTACGAGCAGTACTTC. This sequence encodes CSVGSYSYEQYF.

The chain carries TRBV28 and TRBJ2-2; D is perhaps TRBD1 or TRBD2 (5 bases each). Trimming stripped 5 bases from V and 3 bases from J, with 13 bases between. Germline V gene sequence: CDR1 MDHEN, CDR2 SYDVKM. This CDR3 is built from 15 residues. CDR3 protein: CASSPSGAHTGELFF. Here the CDR3 DNA reads TGTGCCAGCAGTCCTTCCGGGGCCCACACCGGGGAGCTGTTTTTT.

This clonotype occurred many times. The chain carries TRBV5-4 and TRBJ2-1; 10 bases are shared with TRBD2. Unmatched junction bases numbered 11, after V lost 4 bases and J lost 7 bases. In germline, CDR1 is SGHNT, CDR2 YYREEE (reference sequence). The CDR3 totals 16 residues. The CDR3, as DNA: TGTGCCAGCAGCCTCCCCCCTAGCGGGAGCTCGAATGAGCAGTTCTTC. As protein: CASSLPPSGSSNEQFF.

This clonotype occurred a few times. This rearrangement joins TRBV29-1 to TRBJ2-5, with a weak D call TRBD2 (5 bases). There are 11 residues in the CDR3. The ends were cut back, 4 bases at V and 4 bases at J, with 7 bases in the middle. Germline V CDR1 and CDR2: SQVTM, ANQGSEA. The CDR3 nucleotides are TGCAGCGTTGCAGAGGGAGAGACCCAGTACTTC. The encoded protein is CSVAEGETQYF.

This clonotype was seen repeatedly, ten times or more. This chain connects TRBV18 to TRBJ2-7; D perhaps matches TRBD2 (6 bases). The CDR3 length is 13 residues. Per germline, CDR1 KGHSH and CDR2 LQKENI. With 6 bases removed from V and 1 base from J, the gap between germline ends came to 10 bases. CDR3 coding DNA: TGTGCCAGCTCTCCGGGGGAATCCTACGAGCAGTACTTC. Its protein is CASSPGESYEQYF.

This clonotype showed up many times. The rearrangement joins TRBV29-1 to TRBJ2-1, with a weak D call TRBD2 (6 bases). Looked up from germline, CDR1 is SQVTM and CDR2 is ANQGSEA. V lost 4 bases to trimming and J lost 5 bases, with 21 bases between them. The CDR3 runs to 16 residues. CDR3 protein: CSVATSPQVHNNEQFF. DNA for the CDR3: TGCAGCGTTGCCACTAGCCCCCAGGTGCACAACAATGAGCAGTTCTTC.

Ten or more counts support this clonotype. The CDR3 loop reads CASSQQRGYTHYGYTF. As DNA, the CDR3 is TGTGCCAGCAGCCAACAGAGGGGATATACCCACTATGGCTACACCTTC. The rearrangement uses TRBV6-1 and TRBJ1-2, with D perhaps TRBD1 (5 bases). The V gene lost 6 bases and the J gene lost 3 bases, with 20 bases spanning the gap. The CDR3 spans 16 residues. CDR1 is MNHNS and CDR2 is SASEGT in the germline V gene.

This clonotype was picked up many times. The chain combines TRBV20-1 with TRBJ2-1; 13 bases line up with TRBD2. The ends lost 1 base at V and 10 bases at J; junction bases unmatched: 7. CDR1 and CDR2 from the germline V gene are DFQATT and SNEGSKA (reference sequence). The CDR3 is 15 residues long. CDR3 residues: CSARVLAGGQGEQFF. As DNA, the CDR3 is TGCAGTGCTAGAGTACTAGCGGGAGGGCAGGGGGAGCAGTTCTTC.

Ten or more counts support this clonotype. This chain joins TRBV12-3 or TRBV12-4 and TRBJ2-7; 9 nucleotides align to TRBD2. This CDR3 is 14 amino acids long. V lost 8 bases, J lost 2 bases, and 7 bases stayed unmatched. The CDR3 bases are TGTGCCAGCCGGGTTCTAGCGGGACCCTACGAGCAGTACTTC. This gives the protein CASRVLAGPYEQYF.

This chain links TRBV20-1 with TRBJ1-5; the D gene is possibly TRBD1 (5 bases). This CDR3 spans 13 amino acids. V was cut by 6 bases and J by 6 bases, with 15 bases left in between. The germline V gene has CDR1 DFQATT and CDR2 SNEGSKA (reference sequence). CDR3 amino acids: CSASNQGGQPQHF. The CDR3 region has the DNA TGCAGTGCAAGTAACCAGGGAGGTCAGCCCCAGCATTTT.

This clonotype was observed many times. CDR3 in DNA: TGTGCCAGCTCAAAGTGGTTAAATGAGCAGTTCTTC. The encoded protein is CASSKWLNEQFF. The V and J genes are TRBV2 and TRBJ2-1; D remains ambiguous. Germline CDR1 and CDR2: SNHLY and FYNNEI. CDR3 length: 12 residues. Trimming stripped 8 bases from V and 7 bases from J, with 12 bases between. The complete variable domain, with remaining parts taken from reference TRBV2 and TRBJ2-1, reads EPEVTQTPSHQVTQMGQEVILRCVPISNHLYFYWYRQILGQKVEFLVSFYNNEISEKSEIFDDQFSVERPDGSNFTLKIRSTKLEDSAMYFCASSKWLNEQFFGPGTRLTVL.

This clonotype was seen at least ten times. V gene TRBV3-1 combines with J gene TRBJ1-1; no clear D gene. Trimming removed 1 base from V and 0 bases from J, with 9 bases in between. The CDR3 runs to 15 residues. The germline CDR1 and CDR2 sequences are LGHDT and YNNKEL (reference sequence). The CDR3 bases are TGTGCCAGCAGCCAAGGCGCGGTAATGAACACTGAAGCTTTCTTT. Protein sequence: CASSQGAVMNTEAFF.

The rearrangement joins TRBV15 to TRBJ1-2; D gene unclear. CDR1 LNHNV and CDR2 YYDKDF come from the germline V gene (reference sequence). V lost 0 bases to trimming and J lost 5 bases, with 16 bases between them. This CDR3 region has 16 residues. The CDR3 protein is CATSRDRQASRYGYTF. For the CDR3, the DNA is TGTGCCACCAGCAGAGATCGGCAAGCTTCTCGTTATGGCTACACCTTC. The variable domain in full, with the rest retrieved from reference TRBV15 and TRBJ1-2, is DAMVIQNPRYQVTQFGKPVTLSCSQTLNHNVMYWYQQKSSQAPKLLFHYYDKDFNNEADTPDNFQSRRPNTSFCFLDIRSPGLGDTAMYLCATSRDRQASRYGYTFGSGTRLTVV.

V is TRBV15 and J is TRBJ2-5, with D tentatively TRBD1 (5 bases). Germline V gene data show CDR1 as LNHNV and CDR2 as YYDKDF (reference sequence). Deletions cut 8 bases from V and 12 bases from J, with 16 bases between. This CDR3 comprises 11 residues. As DNA, the CDR3 is TGTGCCACCTCATCAGGGATCCAAGAGTACTTC. Its translation is CATSSGIQEYF.

This clonotype was detected many times. The chain uses TRBV6-5 and TRBJ1-2; no definite D call. The CDR3 is 18 residues long. CDR1 and CDR2 (germline): MNHEY, SVGAGI. Trimming stripped 0 bases from V and 6 bases from J, with 23 bases between. CDR3 protein: CASSYSFGPLPGPNGYTF. The CDR3 nucleotides read TGTGCCAGCAGTTACTCTTTCGGCCCTCTTCCCGGCCCTAATGGCTACACCTTC.

The table lists this clonotype with many counts. The CDR3 loop reads CSATRDSYEQYF. The CDR3 DNA is TGCAGTGCTACGAGGGACTCCTACGAGCAGTACTTC. The chain has TRBV20-1 and TRBJ2-7, with D possibly matching TRBD2 (5 bases). CDR3 length equals 12 residues. V lost 4 bases and J 0 bases, leaving 7 bases between the germline ends. Per germline, CDR1 DFQATT and CDR2 SNEGSKA (reference sequence).

Many counts were recorded for this clonotype. The rearrangement joins TRBV7-6 to TRBJ2-3; the D is unclear. There are 13 residues in the CDR3. From germline, CDR1 is SGHVS and CDR2 FNYEAQ. With 8 bases removed from V and 3 bases from J, the gap between germline ends came to 12 bases. CDR3 sequence reads: CASRLWVTDTQYF. The CDR3 DNA reads TGTGCCAGCCGATTGTGGGTAACAGATACGCAGTATTTT.

This clonotype was detected ten times or more. The genes are TRBV27 and TRBJ1-1; D not certain. CDR1 MNHEY and CDR2 SMNVEV come from the germline V gene (reference sequence). The CDR3 spans 13 residues. Trimming left V 4 bases short and J 1 base short, with 7 bases between. This chain's CDR3 is CASSYAANTEAFF. Here the CDR3 DNA reads TGTGCCAGCAGTTACGCAGCGAACACTGAAGCTTTCTTT.